The T cell receptor (beta chain) under discussion was sequenced for a study of cytomegalovirus exposure and HLA in healthy donors. Study-wide results and limits: Later on, a genetic analysis was performed. It linked a missense variant in DCLRE1C with V- and J-gene trimming of TCR beta. Overall, approximately 150 TCR beta chains were annotated as cytomegalovirus-associated.

This clone has a handful of counts. Antigen specificity is unknown. This CDR3 has 13 amino acids. Trimming shortened V by 6 bases and J by 3 bases, and 12 bases separated the two germline ends. Germline CDR1 reads SNHLY; CDR2 reads FYNNEI. Primers for the PCR totalled 60 Vbeta and 13 Jbeta. The table came from immunoSEQ multiplex PCR; TCRdb's copy has only in-frame clones and leaves some out. Of some 180,000 clones in the sample, around 84% were seen once. This chain links TRBV2 with TRBJ2-7, with D perhaps TRBD1 (6 bases). This TCR was recovered from a man aged 25-45 years in good health and CMV-seropositive. Sequencing was performed on PBMCs. CDR3 bases: TGTGCCAGCAGGGACAGCGCCAACTACGAGCAGTACTTC. This codes for CASRDSANYEQYF.